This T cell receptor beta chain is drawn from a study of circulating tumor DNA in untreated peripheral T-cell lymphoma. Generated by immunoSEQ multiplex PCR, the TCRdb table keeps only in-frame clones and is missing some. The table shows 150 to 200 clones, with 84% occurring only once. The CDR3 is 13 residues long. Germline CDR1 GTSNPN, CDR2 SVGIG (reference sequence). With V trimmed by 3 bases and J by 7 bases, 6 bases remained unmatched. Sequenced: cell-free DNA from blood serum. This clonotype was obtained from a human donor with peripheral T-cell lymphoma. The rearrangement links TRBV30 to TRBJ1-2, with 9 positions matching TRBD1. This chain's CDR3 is CAWRDTGGSGYTF. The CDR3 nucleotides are TGTGCCTGGAGGGATACAGGGGGCTCTGGCTACACCTTC.